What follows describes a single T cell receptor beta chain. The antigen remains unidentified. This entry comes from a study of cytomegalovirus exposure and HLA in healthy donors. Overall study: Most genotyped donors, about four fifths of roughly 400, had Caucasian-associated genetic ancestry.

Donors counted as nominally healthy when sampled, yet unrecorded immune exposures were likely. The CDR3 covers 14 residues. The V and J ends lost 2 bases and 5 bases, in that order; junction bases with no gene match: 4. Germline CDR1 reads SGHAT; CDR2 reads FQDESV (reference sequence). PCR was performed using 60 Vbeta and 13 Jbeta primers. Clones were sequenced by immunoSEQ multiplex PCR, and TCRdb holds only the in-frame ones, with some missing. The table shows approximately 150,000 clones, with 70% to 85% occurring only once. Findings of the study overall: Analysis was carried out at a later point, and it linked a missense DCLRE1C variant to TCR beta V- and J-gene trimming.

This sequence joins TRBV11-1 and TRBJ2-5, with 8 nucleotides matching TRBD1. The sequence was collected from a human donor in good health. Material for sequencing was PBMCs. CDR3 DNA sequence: TGTGCCAGCAGCTTAAGGGCAGGGGGCGAGACCCAGTACTTC. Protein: CASSLRAGGETQYF.